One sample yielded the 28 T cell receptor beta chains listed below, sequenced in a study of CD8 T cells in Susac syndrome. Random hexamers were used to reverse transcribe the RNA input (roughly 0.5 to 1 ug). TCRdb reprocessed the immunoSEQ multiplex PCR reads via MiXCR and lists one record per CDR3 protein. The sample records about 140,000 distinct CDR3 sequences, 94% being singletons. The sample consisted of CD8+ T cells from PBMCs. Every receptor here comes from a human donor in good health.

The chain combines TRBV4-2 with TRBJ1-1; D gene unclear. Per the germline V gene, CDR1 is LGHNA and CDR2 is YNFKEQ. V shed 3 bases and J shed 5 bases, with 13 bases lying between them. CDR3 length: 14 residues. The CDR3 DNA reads TGTGCCAGCAGCCATCCCGGGCAGGTAACTGAAGCTTTCTTT. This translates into CASSHPGQVTEAFF.

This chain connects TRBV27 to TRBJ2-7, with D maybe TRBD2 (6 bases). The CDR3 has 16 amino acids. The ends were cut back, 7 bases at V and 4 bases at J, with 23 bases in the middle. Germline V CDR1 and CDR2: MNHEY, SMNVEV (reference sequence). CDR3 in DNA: TGTGCCAGCACCTCTTTCCTCCGGGGGAGAGGGTACGAGCAGTACTTC. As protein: CASTSFLRGRGYEQYF.

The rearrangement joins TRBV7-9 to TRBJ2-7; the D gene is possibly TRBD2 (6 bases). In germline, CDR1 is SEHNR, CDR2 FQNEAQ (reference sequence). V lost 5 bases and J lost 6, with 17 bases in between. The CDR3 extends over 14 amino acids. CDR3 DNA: TGTGCCAGCAGCCCCATTAGGGAGGTGGTCGAGCAGTACTTC. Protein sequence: CASSPIREVVEQYF.

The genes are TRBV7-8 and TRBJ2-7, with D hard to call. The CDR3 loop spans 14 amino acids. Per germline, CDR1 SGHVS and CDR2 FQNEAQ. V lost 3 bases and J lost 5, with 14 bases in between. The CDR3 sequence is CASSFNKNPHEQYF. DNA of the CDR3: TGTGCCAGCAGCTTTAACAAGAACCCCCACGAGCAGTACTTC.

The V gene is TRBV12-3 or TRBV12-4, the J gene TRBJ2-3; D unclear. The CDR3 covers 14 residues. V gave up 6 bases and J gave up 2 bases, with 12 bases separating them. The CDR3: CASRGWGPTDTQYF. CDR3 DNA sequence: TGTGCCAGCAGGGGCTGGGGTCCCACAGATACGCAGTATTTT.

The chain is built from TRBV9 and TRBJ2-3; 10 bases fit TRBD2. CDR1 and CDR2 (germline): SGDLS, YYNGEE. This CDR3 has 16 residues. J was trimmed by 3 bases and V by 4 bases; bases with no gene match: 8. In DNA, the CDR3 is TGTGCCAGCAGCCAGTTTCCTAGCGGGAGTACAGATACGCAGTATTTT. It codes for CASSQFPSGSTDTQYF.

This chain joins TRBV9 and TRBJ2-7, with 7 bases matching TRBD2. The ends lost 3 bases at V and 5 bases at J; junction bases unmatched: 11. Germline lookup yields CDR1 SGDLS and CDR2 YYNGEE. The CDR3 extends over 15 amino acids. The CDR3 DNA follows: TGTGCCAGCAGCGGGAGCGGGACCAGCCGGGACGAGCAGTACTTC. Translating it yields CASSGSGTSRDEQYF. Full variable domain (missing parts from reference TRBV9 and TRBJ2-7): DSGVTQTPKHLITATGQRVTLRCSPRSGDLSVYWYQQSLDQGLQFLIQYYNGEERAKGNILERFSAQQFPDLHSELNLSSLELGDSALYFCASSGSGTSRDEQYFGPGTRLTVT.

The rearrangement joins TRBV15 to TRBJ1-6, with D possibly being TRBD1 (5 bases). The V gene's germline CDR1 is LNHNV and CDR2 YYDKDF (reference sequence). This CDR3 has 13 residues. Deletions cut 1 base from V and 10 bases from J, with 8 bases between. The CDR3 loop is CATSRVRGSPLHF. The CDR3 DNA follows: TGTGCCACCAGCAGAGTTCGGGGCTCACCCCTCCACTTT.

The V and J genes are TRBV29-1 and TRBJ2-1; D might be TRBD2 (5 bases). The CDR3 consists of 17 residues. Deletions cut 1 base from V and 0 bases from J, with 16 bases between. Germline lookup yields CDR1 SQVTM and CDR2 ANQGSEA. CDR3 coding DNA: TGCAGCGTTGAAGGGGCACCAGCGGCCAGCTCCTACAATGAGCAGTTCTTC. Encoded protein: CSVEGAPAASSYNEQFF.

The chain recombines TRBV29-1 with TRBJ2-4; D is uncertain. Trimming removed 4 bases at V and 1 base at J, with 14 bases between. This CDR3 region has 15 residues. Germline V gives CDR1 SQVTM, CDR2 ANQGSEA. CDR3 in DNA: TGCAGCGTTGGTGGGGTGGAGTTGGCCAAAAACATTCAGTACTTC. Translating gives CSVGGVELAKNIQYF.

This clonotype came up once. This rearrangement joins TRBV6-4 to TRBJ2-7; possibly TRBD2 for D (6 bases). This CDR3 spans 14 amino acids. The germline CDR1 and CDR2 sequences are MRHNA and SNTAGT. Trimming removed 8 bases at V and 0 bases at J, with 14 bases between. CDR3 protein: CASRPGLDSYEQYF. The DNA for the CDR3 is TGTGCCAGCCGACCGGGACTTGACTCCTACGAGCAGTACTTC.

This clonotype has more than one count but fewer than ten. CDR3 residues: CASSQGTGDYEQYF. The CDR3 bases are TGTGCCAGCAGCCAGGGGACAGGGGACTACGAGCAGTACTTC. The rearrangement links TRBV3-1 to TRBJ2-7; TRBD1 aligns across 10 bases. The V segment lost 3 bases and the J segment 3 bases; nucleotides outside the gene matches: 2. The CDR3 is 14 residues long. The V gene's germline CDR1 is LGHDT and CDR2 YNNKEL (reference sequence).

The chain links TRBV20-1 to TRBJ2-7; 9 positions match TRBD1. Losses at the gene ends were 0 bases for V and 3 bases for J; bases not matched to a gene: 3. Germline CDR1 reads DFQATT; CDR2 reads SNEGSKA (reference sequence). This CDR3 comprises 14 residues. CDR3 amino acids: CSARDRGQGYEQYF. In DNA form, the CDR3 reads TGCAGTGCTAGAGATAGGGGACAGGGCTACGAGCAGTACTTC.

CDR3 coding DNA: TGCAGTGCCAAGGGACTAGTTTGGGATGAGCAGTTCTTC. Encoded protein: CSAKGLVWDEQFF. This sequence joins TRBV20-1 and TRBJ2-1; 8 bases are shared with TRBD2. CDR1 DFQATT and CDR2 SNEGSKA come from the germline V gene (reference sequence). This CDR3 has 13 residues. V lost 6 bases and J lost 8; bases outside the gene matches: 9.

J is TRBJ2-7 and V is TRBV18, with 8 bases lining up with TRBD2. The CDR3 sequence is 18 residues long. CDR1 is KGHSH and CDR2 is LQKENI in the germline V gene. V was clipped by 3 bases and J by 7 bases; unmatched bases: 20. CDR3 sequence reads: CASSPYPSVDGRVWEQYF. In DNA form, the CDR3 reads TGTGCCAGCTCACCCTACCCCAGTGTGGACGGGAGGGTGTGGGAGCAGTACTTC.

The CDR3 sequence: CASSQDPSEQFF. CDR3 nucleotides: TGTGCCAGCAGCCAAGATCCTAGTGAGCAGTTCTTC. The genes are TRBV4-2 and TRBJ2-1; D uncertain. Germline V gene data show CDR1 as LGHNA and CDR2 as YNFKEQ. The CDR3 loop spans 12 amino acids. Between the trimmed V and J ends, which lost 0 bases and 9 bases, there was a span of 6 bases.

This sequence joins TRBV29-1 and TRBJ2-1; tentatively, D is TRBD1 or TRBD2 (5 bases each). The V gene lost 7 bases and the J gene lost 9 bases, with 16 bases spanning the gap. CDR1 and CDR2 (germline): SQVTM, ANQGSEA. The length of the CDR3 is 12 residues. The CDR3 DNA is TGCAGCGGGGAAGGTTGGGGGATTGAGCAGTTCTTC. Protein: CSGEGWGIEQFF.

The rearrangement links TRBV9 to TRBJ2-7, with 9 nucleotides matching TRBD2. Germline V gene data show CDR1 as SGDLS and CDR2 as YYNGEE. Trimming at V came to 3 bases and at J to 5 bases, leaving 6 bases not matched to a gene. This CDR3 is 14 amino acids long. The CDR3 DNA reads TGTGCCAGCAGCGCTAGCGGGATGGGTCACGAGCAGTACTTC. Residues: CASSASGMGHEQYF.

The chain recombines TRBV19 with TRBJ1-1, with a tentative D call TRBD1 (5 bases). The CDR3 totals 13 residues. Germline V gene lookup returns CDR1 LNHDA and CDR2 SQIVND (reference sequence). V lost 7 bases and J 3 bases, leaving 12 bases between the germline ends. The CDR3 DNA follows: TGTGCCAGTACCGACGGGGGGTACACTGAAGCTTTCTTT. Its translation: CASTDGGYTEAFF.

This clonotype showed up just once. The CDR3 DNA reads as TGTGCCAGCAGACAAACTGGCGAAGGTTACGAGCAGTACTTC. Translating gives CASRQTGEGYEQYF. This sequence joins TRBV2 and TRBJ2-7, with no clear D. Germline loops: CDR1 SNHLY, CDR2 FYNNEI. V gave up 6 bases and J gave up 4 bases, with 16 bases separating them. This CDR3 is 14 amino acids long. Complete variable domain (other parts from reference TRBV2 and TRBJ2-7): EPEVTQTPSHQVTQMGQEVILRCVPISNHLYFYWYRQILGQKVEFLVSFYNNEISEKSEIFDDQFSVERPDGSNFTLKIRSTKLEDSAMYFCASRQTGEGYEQYFGPGTRLTVT.

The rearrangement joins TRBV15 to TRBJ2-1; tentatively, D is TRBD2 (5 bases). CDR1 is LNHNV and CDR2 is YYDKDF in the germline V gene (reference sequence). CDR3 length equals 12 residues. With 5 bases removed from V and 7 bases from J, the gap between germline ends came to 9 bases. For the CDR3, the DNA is TGTGCCACCAGCCCCCAGCGGAATGAGCAGTTCTTC. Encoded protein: CATSPQRNEQFF.

CDR3 protein: CASSVGASGAYEQYF. For the CDR3, the DNA is TGTGCCAGCAGCGTAGGGGCTAGCGGGGCCTACGAGCAGTACTTC. The chain has TRBV9 and TRBJ2-7, with 9 bases matching TRBD2. The CDR3 contains 15 residues. V lost 0 bases, J lost 2 bases, and 3 bases stayed unmatched. In germline, CDR1 is SGDLS, CDR2 YYNGEE.

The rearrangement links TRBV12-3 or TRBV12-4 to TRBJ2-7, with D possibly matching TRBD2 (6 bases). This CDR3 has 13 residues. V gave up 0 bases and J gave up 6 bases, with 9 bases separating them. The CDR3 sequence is CASSLAHGGEQYF. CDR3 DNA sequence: TGTGCCAGCAGTTTAGCGCACGGGGGCGAGCAGTACTTC.

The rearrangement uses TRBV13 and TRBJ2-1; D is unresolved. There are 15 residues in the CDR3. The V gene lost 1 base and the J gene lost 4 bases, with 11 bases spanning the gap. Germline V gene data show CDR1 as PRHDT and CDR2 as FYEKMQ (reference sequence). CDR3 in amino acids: CASSLESEPYNEQFF. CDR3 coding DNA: TGTGCCAGCAGCTTAGAATCTGAACCTTACAATGAGCAGTTCTTC.

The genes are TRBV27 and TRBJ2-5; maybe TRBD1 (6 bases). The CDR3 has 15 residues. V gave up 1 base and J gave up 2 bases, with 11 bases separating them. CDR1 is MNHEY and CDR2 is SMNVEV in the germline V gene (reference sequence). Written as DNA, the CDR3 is TGTGCCAGCAGTTTATTCTGGGACAATCAAGAGACCCAGTACTTC. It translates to CASSLFWDNQETQYF.

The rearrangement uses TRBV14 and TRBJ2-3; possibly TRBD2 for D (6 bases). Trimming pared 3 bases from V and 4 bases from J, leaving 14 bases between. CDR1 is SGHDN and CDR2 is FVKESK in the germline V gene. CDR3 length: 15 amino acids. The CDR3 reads CASSHPGLYSDTQYF. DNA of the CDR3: TGTGCCAGCAGCCACCCGGGACTCTACTCAGATACGCAGTATTTT.

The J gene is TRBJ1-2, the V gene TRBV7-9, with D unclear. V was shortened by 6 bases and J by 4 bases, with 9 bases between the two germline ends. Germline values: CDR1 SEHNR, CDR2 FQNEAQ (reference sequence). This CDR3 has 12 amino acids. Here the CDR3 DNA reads TGTGCCAGCAGTTTATCAGGCTATGGCTACACCTTC. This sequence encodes CASSLSGYGYTF.

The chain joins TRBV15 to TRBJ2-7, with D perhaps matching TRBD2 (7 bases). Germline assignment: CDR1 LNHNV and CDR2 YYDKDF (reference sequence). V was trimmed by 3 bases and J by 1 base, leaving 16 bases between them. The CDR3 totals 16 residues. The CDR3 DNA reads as TGTGCCACCAGCAGCACACGTAGGGGGGGTTCCTACGAGCAGTACTTC. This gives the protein CATSSTRRGGSYEQYF.